The next 17 T cell receptor beta chains were all read from a single sample in a study of control samples from healthy donors and cancer patients. TCRdb keeps only in-frame clones here, not all; method: immunoSEQ multiplex PCR. The sample data list about 200,000 clones. Input material: blood. These receptors were taken from a woman in her 30s in good health.

The genes are TRBV10-2 and TRBJ2-2; D remains unclear. Trimming stripped 2 bases from V and 1 base from J, with 2 bases between. Germline CDR1 reads WSHSY; CDR2 reads SAAADI. The CDR3 length is 13 residues. In DNA form, the CDR3 reads TGCGCCAGCAGTGAGGGGAACACCGGGGAGCTGTTTTTT. Residues: CASSEGNTGELFF.

The chain employs TRBV7-3 and TRBJ2-5; D is undetermined. Trimming pared 5 bases from V and 7 bases from J, leaving 20 bases between. The CDR3 consists of 15 residues. CDR1 is SGHTA and CDR2 is FQGTGA in the germline V gene. DNA of the CDR3: TGTGCCAGCAGCCCCGAATACGCCCCCGCGTCGACCCAGTACTTC. Translated: CASSPEYAPASTQYF.

The rearrangement links TRBV7-9 to TRBJ1-1; D possibly corresponds to TRBD1 (5 bases). Trimming shortened V by 3 bases and J by 5 bases, and 19 bases separated the two germline ends. The CDR3 extends over 16 amino acids. Germline V gives CDR1 SEHNR, CDR2 FQNEAQ (reference sequence). The CDR3 here is CASSFGTSSQGTEAFF. DNA for the CDR3: TGTGCCAGCAGCTTTGGGACGTCAAGTCAAGGGACTGAAGCTTTCTTT.

The V and J genes are TRBV4-1 and TRBJ1-6; D remains ambiguous. Per the germline V gene, CDR1 is MGHRA and CDR2 is YSYEKL. The CDR3 runs to 15 residues. V was pared by 2 bases and J by 6 bases, with 11 bases between. CDR3 DNA sequence: TGCGCCAGCAGCCAACCCAGGACCGGTAATTCACCCCTCCACTTT. Translating it yields CASSQPRTGNSPLHF.

The rearrangement links TRBV28 to TRBJ1-1, with D possibly TRBD1 on 6 matching bases. The CDR3 extends over 14 amino acids. CDR1 MDHEN and CDR2 SYDVKM come from the germline V gene. Between the trimmed V and J ends, which lost 1 base and 7 bases, there was a span of 13 bases. The CDR3 protein is CASSLSGAQGEAFF. The CDR3, as DNA: TGTGCCAGCAGTTTATCGGGGGCGCAAGGTGAAGCTTTCTTT.

The chain is built from TRBV19 and TRBJ1-2, with D perhaps TRBD1 (5 bases). Germline lookup yields CDR1 LNHDA and CDR2 SQIVND (reference sequence). The germline V and J ends were trimmed by 10 bases and 4 bases, with 22 bases remaining between them. The CDR3 totals 15 residues. This chain's CDR3 is CATGNPGRRRYGYTF. The CDR3 nucleotides are TGTGCCACCGGTAATCCGGGACGGAGACGCTATGGCTACACCTTC.

This rearrangement joins TRBV7-9 to TRBJ1-1; 7 nucleotides match TRBD1. Germline values: CDR1 SEHNR, CDR2 FQNEAQ (reference sequence). V lost 5 bases to trimming and J lost 8 bases; unmatched junction nucleotides: 8. The CDR3 runs to 13 residues. The CDR3 region has the DNA TGTGCCAGCAGCCGGGACAGCGCCTACGAAGCTTTCTTT. Its protein product is CASSRDSAYEAFF.

The chain links TRBV20-1 to TRBJ2-5; 9 nucleotides line up with TRBD2. The length of the CDR3 is 14 residues. The germline V gene has CDR1 DFQATT and CDR2 SNEGSKA (reference sequence). Trimming took 6 bases from V and 5 from J; bases not matched to a gene: 10. CDR3 DNA sequence: TGCAGTGCCAGTGGACTAGCGAGAGGGGAGACCCAGTACTTC. Protein: CSASGLARGETQYF.

The J gene is TRBJ1-5, the V gene TRBV4-3; D unclear. The CDR3 consists of 13 residues. V was clipped by 0 bases and J by 6 bases, with 6 bases between them. Germline V gene lookup returns CDR1 LGHNA and CDR2 YSLEER. CDR3 protein: CASSQEEGQPQHF. Written as DNA, the CDR3 is TGCGCCAGCAGCCAAGAAGAGGGTCAGCCCCAGCATTTT.

This chain joins TRBV6-5 and TRBJ2-2; D unclear. Per germline, CDR1 MNHEY and CDR2 SVGAGI. The CDR3 contains 13 residues. Trimming removed 2 bases at V and 4 bases at J, with 5 bases between. The CDR3 DNA reads TGTGCCAGCAGTTACCTAACCACCGGGGAGCTGTTTTTT. Amino acid sequence: CASSYLTTGELFF.

The chain uses TRBV18 and TRBJ1-2, with D perhaps matching TRBD1 (6 bases). The V end lost 3 bases, the J end lost 10 bases, and 18 bases lay between the germline ends. Germline V gene lookup returns CDR1 KGHSH and CDR2 LQKENI. CDR3 size: 14 residues. The CDR3 sequence is CASSPPRGQGPYTF. CDR3 DNA: TGTGCCAGCTCACCTCCACGGGGGCAGGGTCCCTACACCTTC.

The rearrangement uses TRBV7-8 and TRBJ2-1; TRBD2 aligns across 13 bases. J gave up 8 bases and V 5 bases, and 6 bases lay outside the gene matches. The germline V gene has CDR1 SGHVS and CDR2 FQNEAQ. The CDR3 consists of 15 residues. The CDR3: CASSGTSGDPDEQFF. The CDR3 bases are TGTGCCAGCAGCGGGACTAGCGGGGACCCCGATGAGCAGTTCTTC.

The chain couples TRBV6-1 to TRBJ2-3; D is uncertain. Germline CDR1 reads MNHNS; CDR2 reads SASEGT. The CDR3 consists of 17 residues. With 1 base removed from V and 4 bases from J, the gap between germline ends came to 18 bases. The DNA of the CDR3 is TGTGCCAGCAGTGAAGTGCCCTTCGGAATAATAGCAGATACGCAGTATTTT. As protein: CASSEVPFGIIADTQYF.

The DNA of the CDR3 is TGTGCCTCCAAAAGAGGGGAGGGCCCCCAGCATTTT. Its translation is CASKRGEGPQHF. The chain carries TRBV30 and TRBJ1-5; possibly TRBD1 for D (5 bases). The CDR3 spans 12 residues. Trimming removed 7 bases from V and 10 bases from J, with 17 bases in between. Germline assignment: CDR1 GTSNPN and CDR2 SVGIG (reference sequence).

J is TRBJ1-6 and V is TRBV10-2; TRBD1 matches 9 bases. CDR3 length equals 15 residues. The V segment lost 8 bases and the J segment 8 bases; nucleotides outside the gene matches: 10. The germline CDR1 and CDR2 sequences are WSHSY and SAAADI. The CDR3, as DNA: TGCGCCAGCCTACCGGGACAGGGAGCTTATTCACCCCTCCACTTT. It codes for CASLPGQGAYSPLHF.

V usage is TRBV6-1 and J usage is TRBJ1-3, with D unclear. V was trimmed by 3 bases and J by 0 bases, leaving 9 bases between them. CDR1 and CDR2 (germline): MNHNS, SASEGT. The CDR3 covers 15 residues. The CDR3 is CASSERSASGNTIYF. CDR3 DNA: TGTGCCAGCAGTGAGAGGAGTGCCTCTGGAAACACCATATATTTT.

Comments on this clone: An end of the junction differs from the germline gene, which may be a read error. The rearrangement links TRBV7-7 to TRBJ2-2, with TRBD1 as a possible D gene (6 bases). The germline V gene has CDR1 SSHAT and CDR2 FNYEAQ (reference sequence). This CDR3 has 14 residues. The CDR3 sequence is CASSGQRGTGELFF. The CDR3 region has the DNA TGTGCTAGCAGCGGTCAAAGGGGGACCGGGGAGCTGTTTTTT.